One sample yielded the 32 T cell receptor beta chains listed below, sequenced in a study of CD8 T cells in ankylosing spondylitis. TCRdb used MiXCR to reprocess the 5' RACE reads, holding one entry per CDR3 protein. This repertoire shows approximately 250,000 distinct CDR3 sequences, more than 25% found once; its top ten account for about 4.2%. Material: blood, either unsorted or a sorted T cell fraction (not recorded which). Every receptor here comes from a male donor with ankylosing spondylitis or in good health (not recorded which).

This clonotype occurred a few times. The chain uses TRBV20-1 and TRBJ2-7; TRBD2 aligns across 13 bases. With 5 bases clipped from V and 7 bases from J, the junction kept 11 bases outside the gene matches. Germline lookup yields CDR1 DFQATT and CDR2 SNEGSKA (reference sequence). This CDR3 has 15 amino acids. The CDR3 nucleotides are TGCAGTGCTCTAATCCCGGGACTAGCGGGGTCGGAGCAGTACTTC. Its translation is CSALIPGLAGSEQYF.

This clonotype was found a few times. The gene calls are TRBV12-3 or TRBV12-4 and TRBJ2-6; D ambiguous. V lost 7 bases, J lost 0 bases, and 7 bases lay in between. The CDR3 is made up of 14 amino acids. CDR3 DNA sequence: TGTGCCAGCAACCTGCACTCTGGGGCCAACGTCCTGACTTTC. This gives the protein CASNLHSGANVLTF.

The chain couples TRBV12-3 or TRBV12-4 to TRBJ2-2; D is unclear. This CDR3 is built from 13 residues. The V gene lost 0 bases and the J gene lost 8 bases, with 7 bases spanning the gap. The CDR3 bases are TGTGCCAGCAGTTTAGCGCTGCAGGGGGAGCTGTTTTTT. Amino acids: CASSLALQGELFF.

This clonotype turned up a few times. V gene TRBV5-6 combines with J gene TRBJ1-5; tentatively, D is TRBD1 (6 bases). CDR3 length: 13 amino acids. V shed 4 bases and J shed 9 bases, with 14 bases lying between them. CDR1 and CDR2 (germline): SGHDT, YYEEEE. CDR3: CASSTGLGGPQHF. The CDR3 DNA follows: TGTGCCAGCAGCACAGGGCTTGGTGGGCCCCAGCATTTT.

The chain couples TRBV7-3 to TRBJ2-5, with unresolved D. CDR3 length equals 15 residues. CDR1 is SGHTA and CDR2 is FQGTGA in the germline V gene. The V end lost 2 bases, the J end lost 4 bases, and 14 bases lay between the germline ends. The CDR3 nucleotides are TGTGCCAGCAGCTTATCACCCGGGTGGGGAGAGACCCAGTACTTC. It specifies CASSLSPGWGETQYF.

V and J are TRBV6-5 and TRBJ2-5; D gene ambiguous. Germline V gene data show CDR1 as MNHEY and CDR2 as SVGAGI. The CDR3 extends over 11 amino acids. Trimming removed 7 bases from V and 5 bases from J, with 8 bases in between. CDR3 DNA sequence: TGTGCCAGCATGATAGGGGAGACCCAGTACTTC. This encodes CASMIGETQYF.

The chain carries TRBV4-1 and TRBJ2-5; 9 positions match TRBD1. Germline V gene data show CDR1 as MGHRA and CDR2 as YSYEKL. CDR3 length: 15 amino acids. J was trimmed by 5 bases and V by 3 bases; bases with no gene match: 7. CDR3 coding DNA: TGCGCCAGCAGCCATGGGACAGGGATGGCGGAGACCCAGTACTTC. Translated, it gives CASSHGTGMAETQYF.

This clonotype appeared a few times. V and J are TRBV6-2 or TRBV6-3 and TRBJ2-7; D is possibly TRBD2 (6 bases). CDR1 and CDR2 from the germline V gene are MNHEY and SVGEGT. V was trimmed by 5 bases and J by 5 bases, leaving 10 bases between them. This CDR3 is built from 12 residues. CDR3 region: CASSRGMDEQYF. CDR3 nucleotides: TGTGCCAGCAGTCGGGGGATGGACGAGCAGTACTTC.

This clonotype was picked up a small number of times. The CDR3 is CASTSNTGELFF. The DNA of the CDR3 is TGTGCCAGCACCAGTAACACCGGGGAGCTGTTTTTT. The chain links TRBV6-5 to TRBJ2-2; D is undetermined. V was shortened by 7 bases and J by 2 bases, with 5 bases between the two germline ends. Germline CDR1 reads MNHEY; CDR2 reads SVGAGI. The CDR3 spans 12 residues.

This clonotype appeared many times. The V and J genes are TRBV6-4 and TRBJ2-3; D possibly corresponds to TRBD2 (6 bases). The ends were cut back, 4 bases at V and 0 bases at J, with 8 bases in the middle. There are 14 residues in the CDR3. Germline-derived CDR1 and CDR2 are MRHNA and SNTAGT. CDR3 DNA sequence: TGTGCCAGCAGTGCGGGGGAGAGCACAGATACGCAGTATTTT. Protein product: CASSAGESTDTQYF.

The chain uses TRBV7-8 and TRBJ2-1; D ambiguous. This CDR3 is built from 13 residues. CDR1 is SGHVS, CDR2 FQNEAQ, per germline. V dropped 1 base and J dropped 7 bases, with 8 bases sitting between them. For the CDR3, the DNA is TGTGCCAGCAGCTTAGATAGGGCTAATGAGCAGTTCTTC. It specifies CASSLDRANEQFF. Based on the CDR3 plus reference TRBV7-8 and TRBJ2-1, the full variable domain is GAGVSQSPRYKVAKRGQDVALRCDPISGHVSLFWYQQALGQGPEFLTYFQNEAQLDKSGLPSDRFFAERPEGSVSTLKIQRTQQEDSAVYLCASSLDRANEQFFGPGTRLTVL.

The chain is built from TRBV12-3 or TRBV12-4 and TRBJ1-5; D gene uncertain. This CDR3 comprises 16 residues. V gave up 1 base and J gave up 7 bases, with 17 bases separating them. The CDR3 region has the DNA TGTGCCAGCAGTTTAGAGGCCCTAAAAAGAGGGCAGCCCCAGCATTTT. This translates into CASSLEALKRGQPQHF.

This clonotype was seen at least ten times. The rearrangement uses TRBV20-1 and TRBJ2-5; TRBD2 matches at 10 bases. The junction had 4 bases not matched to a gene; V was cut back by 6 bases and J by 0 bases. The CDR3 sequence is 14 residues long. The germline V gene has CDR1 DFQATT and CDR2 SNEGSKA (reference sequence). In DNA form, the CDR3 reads TGCAGTGCGAAAGCGGGGGGGAACCAAGAGACCCAGTACTTC. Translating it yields CSAKAGGNQETQYF.

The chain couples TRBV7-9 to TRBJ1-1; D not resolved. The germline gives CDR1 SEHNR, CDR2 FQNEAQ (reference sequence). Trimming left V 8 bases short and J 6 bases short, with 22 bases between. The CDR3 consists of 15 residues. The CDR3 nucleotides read TGTGCCAGCGGTTCCTTGGGCCCTCCTATCGCTGAAGCTTTCTTT. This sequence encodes CASGSLGPPIAEAFF.

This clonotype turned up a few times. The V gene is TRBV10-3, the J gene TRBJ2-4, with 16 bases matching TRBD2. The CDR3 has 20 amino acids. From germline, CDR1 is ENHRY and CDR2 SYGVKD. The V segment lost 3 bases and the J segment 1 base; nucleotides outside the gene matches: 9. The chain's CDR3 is CAISDAGLAGGAQAKNIQYF. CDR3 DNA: TGTGCCATCAGTGACGCGGGACTAGCGGGGGGGGCCCAGGCCAAAAACATTCAGTACTTC.

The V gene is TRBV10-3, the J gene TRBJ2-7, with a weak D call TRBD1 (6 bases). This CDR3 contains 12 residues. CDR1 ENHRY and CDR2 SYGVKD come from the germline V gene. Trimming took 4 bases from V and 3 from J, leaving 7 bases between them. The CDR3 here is CAISGTDYEQYF. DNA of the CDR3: TGTGCCATCAGTGGGACAGACTACGAGCAGTACTTC.

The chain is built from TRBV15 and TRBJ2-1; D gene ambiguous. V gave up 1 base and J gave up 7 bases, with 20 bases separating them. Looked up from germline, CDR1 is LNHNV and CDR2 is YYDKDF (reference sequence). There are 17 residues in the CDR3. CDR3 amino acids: CATSRGGSASHVNEQFF. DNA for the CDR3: TGTGCCACCAGCAGAGGCGGTTCGGCTAGTCATGTGAATGAGCAGTTCTTC.

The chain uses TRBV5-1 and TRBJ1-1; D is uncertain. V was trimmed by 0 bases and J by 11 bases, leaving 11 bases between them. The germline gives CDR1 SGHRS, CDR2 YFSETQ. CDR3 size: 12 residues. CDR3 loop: CASSLDMGGAFF. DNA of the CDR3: TGCGCCAGCAGCTTGGATATGGGAGGGGCTTTCTTT.

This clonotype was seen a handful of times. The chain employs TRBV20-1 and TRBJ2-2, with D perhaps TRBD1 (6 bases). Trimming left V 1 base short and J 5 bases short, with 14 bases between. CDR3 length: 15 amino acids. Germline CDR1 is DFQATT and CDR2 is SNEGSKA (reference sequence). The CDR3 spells CSARGTGLKTGELFF. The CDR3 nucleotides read TGCAGTGCTAGAGGAACAGGGCTCAAAACCGGGGAGCTGTTTTTT.

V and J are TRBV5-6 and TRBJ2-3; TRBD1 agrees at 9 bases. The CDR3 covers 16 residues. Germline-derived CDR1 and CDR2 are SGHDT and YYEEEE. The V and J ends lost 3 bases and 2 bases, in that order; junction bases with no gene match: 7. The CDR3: CASSSTGGAFTDTQYF. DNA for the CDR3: TGTGCCAGCAGCTCTACAGGGGGCGCGTTCACAGATACGCAGTATTTT.

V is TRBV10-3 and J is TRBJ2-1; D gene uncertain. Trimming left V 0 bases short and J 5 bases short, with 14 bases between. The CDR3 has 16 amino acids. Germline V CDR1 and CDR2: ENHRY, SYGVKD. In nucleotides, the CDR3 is TGTGCCATCAGTGAGTCGATGCGTACCCTCCACAATGAGCAGTTCTTC. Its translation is CAISESMRTLHNEQFF.

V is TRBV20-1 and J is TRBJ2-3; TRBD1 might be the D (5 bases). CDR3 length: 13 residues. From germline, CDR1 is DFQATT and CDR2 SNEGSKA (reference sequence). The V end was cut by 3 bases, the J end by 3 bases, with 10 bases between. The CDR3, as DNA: TGCAGTGCTAGGAAGACAGCGACAGATACGCAGTATTTT. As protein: CSARKTATDTQYF.

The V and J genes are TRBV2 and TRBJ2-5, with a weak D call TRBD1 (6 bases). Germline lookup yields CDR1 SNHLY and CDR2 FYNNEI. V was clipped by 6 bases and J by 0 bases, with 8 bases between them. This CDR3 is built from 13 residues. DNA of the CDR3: TGTGCCAGCAGCGGACAGTACCAAGAGACCCAGTACTTC. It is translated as CASSGQYQETQYF.

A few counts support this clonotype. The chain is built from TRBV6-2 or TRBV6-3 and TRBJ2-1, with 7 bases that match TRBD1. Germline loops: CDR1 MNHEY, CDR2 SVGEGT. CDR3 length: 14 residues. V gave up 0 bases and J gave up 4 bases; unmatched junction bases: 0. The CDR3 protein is CASSYSTGYNEQFF. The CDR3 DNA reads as TGTGCCAGCAGTTACTCGACAGGGTACAATGAGCAGTTCTTC.

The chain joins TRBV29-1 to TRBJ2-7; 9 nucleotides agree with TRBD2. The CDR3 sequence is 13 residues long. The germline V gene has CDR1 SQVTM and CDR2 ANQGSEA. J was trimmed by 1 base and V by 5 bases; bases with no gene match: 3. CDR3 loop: CSVMTSGSYEQYF. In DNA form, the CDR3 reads TGCAGCGTTATGACTAGCGGTTCCTACGAGCAGTACTTC.

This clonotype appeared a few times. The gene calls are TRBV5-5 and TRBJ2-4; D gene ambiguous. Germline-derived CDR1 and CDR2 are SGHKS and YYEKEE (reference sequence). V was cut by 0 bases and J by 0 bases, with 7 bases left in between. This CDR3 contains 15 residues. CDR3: CASSLEARAKNIQYF. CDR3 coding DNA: TGTGCCAGCAGCTTGGAGGCACGAGCCAAAAACATTCAGTACTTC.

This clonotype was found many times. The CDR3 DNA reads as TGCAGCGTTGAAACAGGGTTACAAGAGACCCAGTACTTC. This codes for CSVETGLQETQYF. The rearrangement joins TRBV29-1 to TRBJ2-5; tentatively, D is TRBD1 (6 bases). Trimming removed 2 bases from V and 2 bases from J, with 9 bases in between. Germline V gene lookup returns CDR1 SQVTM and CDR2 ANQGSEA. The CDR3 has 13 amino acids. The full variable domain, rest sourced from reference TRBV29-1 and TRBJ2-5, is SAVISQKPSRDICQRGTSLTIQCQVDSQVTMMFWYRQQPGQSLTLIATANQGSEATYESGFVIDKFPISRPNLTFSTLTVSNMSPEDSSIYLCSVETGLQETQYFGPGTRLLVL.

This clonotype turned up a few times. CDR3 sequence: CASSRDPAGTDTQYF. The CDR3 DNA reads TGTGCCAGCAGCCGCGACCCAGCAGGCACAGATACGCAGTATTTT. V is TRBV5-4 and J is TRBJ2-3; D unclear. The CDR3 runs 15 residues. CDR1 is SGHNT, CDR2 YYREEE, per germline (reference sequence). V was pared by 4 bases and J by 1 base, with 13 bases between.

The CDR3 loop reads CASSISDLAAEQFF. The CDR3 DNA sequence: TGCGCCAGCAGCATTAGCGACCTGGCCGCTGAGCAGTTCTTC. This chain uses TRBV5-1 with TRBJ2-1; TRBD2 might be the D (5 bases). V was trimmed by 4 bases and J by 9 bases, leaving 17 bases between them. CDR3 length: 14 amino acids. Germline assignment: CDR1 SGHRS and CDR2 YFSETQ.

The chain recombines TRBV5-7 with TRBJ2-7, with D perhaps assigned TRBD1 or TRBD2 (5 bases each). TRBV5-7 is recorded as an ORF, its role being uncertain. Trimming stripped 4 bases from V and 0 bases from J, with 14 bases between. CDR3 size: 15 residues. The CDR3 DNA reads TGTGCCAGCAGCCCCCGGGACCGCCTCTCCTACGAGCAGTACTTC. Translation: CASSPRDRLSYEQYF.

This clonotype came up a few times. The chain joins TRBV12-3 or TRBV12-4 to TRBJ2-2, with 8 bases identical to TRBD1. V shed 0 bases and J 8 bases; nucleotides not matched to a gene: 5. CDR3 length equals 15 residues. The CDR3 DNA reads TGTGCCAGCAGTTTAGCCACAGGGGGAAGGGGGGAGCTGTTTTTT. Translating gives CASSLATGGRGELFF.

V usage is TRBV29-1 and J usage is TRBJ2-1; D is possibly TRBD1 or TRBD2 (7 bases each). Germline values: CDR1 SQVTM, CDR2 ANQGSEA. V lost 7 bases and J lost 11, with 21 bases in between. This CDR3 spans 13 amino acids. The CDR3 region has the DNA TGCAGCGCAGGGGGGGACGGGACGTTTAAGCAGTTCTTC. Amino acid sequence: CSAGGDGTFKQFF.